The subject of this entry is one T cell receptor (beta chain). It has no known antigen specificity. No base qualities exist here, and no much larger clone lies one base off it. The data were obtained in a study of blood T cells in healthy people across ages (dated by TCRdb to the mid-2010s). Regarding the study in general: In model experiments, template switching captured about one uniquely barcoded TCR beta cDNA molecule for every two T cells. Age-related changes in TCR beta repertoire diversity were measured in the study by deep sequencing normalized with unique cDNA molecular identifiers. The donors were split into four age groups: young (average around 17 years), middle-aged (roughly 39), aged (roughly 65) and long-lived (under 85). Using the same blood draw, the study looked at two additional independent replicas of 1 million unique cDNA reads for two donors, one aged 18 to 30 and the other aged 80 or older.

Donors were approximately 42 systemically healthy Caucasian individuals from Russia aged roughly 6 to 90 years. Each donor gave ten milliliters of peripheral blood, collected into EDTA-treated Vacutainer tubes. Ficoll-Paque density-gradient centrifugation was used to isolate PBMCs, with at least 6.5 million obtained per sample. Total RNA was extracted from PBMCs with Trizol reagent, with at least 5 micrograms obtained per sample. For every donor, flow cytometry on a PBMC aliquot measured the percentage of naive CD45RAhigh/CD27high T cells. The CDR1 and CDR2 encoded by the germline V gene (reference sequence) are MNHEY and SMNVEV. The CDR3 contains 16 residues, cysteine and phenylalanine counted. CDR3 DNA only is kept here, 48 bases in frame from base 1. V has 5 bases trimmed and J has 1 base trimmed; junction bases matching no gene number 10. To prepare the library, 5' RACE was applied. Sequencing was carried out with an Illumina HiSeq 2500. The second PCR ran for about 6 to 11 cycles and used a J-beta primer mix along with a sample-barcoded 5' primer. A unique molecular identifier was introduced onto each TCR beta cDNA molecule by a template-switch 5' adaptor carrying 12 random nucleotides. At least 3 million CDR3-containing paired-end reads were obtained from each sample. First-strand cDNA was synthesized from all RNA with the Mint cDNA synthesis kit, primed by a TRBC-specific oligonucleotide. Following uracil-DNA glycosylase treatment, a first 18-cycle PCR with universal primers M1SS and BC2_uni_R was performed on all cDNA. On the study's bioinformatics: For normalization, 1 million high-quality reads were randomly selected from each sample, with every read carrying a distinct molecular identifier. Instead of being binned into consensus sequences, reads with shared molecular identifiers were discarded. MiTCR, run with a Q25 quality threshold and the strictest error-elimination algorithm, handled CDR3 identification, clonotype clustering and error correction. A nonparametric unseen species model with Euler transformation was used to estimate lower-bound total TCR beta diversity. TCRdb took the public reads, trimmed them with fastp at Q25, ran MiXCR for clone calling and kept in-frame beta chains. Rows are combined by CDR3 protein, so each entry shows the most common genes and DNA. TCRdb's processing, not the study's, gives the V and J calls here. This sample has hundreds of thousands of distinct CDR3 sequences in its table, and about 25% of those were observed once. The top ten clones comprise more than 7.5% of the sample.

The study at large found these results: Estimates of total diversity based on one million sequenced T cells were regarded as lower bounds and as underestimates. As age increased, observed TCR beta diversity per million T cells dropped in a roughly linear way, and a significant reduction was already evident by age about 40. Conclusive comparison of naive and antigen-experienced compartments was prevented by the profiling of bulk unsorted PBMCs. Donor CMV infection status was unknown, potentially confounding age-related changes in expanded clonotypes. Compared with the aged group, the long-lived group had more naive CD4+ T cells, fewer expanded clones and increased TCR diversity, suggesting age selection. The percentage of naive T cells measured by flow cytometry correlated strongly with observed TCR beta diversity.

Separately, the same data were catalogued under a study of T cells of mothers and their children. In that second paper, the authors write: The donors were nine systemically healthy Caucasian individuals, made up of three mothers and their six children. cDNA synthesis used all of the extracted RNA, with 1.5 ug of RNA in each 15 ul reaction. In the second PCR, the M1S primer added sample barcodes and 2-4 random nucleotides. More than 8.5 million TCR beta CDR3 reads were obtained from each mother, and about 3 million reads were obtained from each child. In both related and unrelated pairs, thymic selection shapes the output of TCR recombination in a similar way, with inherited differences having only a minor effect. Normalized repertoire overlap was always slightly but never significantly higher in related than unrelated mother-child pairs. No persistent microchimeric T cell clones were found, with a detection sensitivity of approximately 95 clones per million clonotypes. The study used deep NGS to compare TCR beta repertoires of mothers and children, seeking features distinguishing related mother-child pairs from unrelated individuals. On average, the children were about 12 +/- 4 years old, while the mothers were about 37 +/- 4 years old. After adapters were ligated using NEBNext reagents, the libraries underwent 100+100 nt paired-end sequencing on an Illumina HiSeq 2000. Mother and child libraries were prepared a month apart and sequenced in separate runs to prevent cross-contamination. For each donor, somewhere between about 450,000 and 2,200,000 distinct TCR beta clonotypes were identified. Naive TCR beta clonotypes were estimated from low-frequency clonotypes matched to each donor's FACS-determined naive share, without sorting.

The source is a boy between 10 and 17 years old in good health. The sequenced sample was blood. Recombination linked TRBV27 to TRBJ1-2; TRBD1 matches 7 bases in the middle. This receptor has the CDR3 CASSPHTGDLNYGYTF. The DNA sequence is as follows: TGTGCCAGCAGTCCTCATACAGGGGACCTTAACTATGGCTACACCTTC.